These 13 T cell receptor beta chains came from one sample sequenced in a study of cytomegalovirus exposure and HLA in healthy donors. PCR amplification relied on 60 Vbeta primers (plus 13 Jbeta primers). Data came from immunoSEQ multiplex PCR; TCRdb stores just in-frame clones and leaves some out. The sample holds approximately 110,000 clones, 80% to 85% seen once. Sequences were obtained from PBMCs. These receptors all stem from a man younger than 45 in good health and CMV-seropositive.

The gene calls are TRBV5-1 and TRBJ1-4; 7 bases agree with TRBD1. The junction had 4 bases not matched to a gene; V was cut back by 5 bases and J by 3 bases. The CDR3 totals 14 residues. Germline CDR1 and CDR2: SGHRS and YFSETQ. Here the CDR3 reads CASSIRGANEKLFF. The CDR3 region has the DNA TGCGCCAGCAGTATCAGGGGGGCTAATGAAAAACTGTTTTTT.

The chain uses TRBV7-4 and TRBJ2-5; TRBD1 agrees at 9 bases. Trimming at V came to 5 bases and at J to 5 bases, leaving 15 bases not matched to a gene. The CDR3 has 17 residues. Germline CDR1 SGHVT, CDR2 SQSDAQ. CDR3 in DNA: TGTGCCAGCAGCCCCCGGGACAGGGTGGGGGGTCGGGAGACCCAGTACTTC. Its protein is CASSPRDRVGGRETQYF.

This clone was seen a few times. The identical CDR3 is also encoded by other nucleotide sequences in the sample. The V call is TRBV28, the J call TRBJ2-3, with 11 positions matching TRBD2. J was trimmed by 1 base and V by 6 bases; bases with no gene match: 6. The CDR3 sequence is 16 residues long. Germline V gene data show CDR1 as MDHEN and CDR2 as SYDVKM. CDR3 coding DNA: TGTGCCAGCAGCCAAATGACTAGCGGGGGCACAGATACGCAGTATTTT. This gives the protein CASSQMTSGGTDTQYF.

The genes are TRBV7-9 and TRBJ1-2, with 8 bases matching TRBD1. Per germline, CDR1 SEHNR and CDR2 FQNEAQ (reference sequence). The CDR3 totals 14 residues. The V gene end was trimmed by 3 bases and the J gene end by 4 bases; junction bases not matched to a gene: 4. The CDR3: CASSLQGAAYGYTF. The CDR3 DNA follows: TGTGCCAGCAGCTTGCAGGGGGCGGCCTATGGCTACACCTTC.

The chain recombines TRBV30 with TRBJ1-3; D perhaps matches TRBD1 (5 bases). The length of the CDR3 is 15 residues. Trimming left V 4 bases short and J 0 bases short, with 13 bases between. Germline CDR1 is GTSNPN and CDR2 is SVGIG (reference sequence). CDR3 residues: CAWMRTDSSGNTIYF. The CDR3 DNA reads as TGTGCCTGGATGCGGACCGACAGCTCTGGAAACACCATATATTTT. Full variable domain (missing parts from reference TRBV30 and TRBJ1-3): SQTIHQWPATLVQPVGSPLSLECTVEGTSNPNLYWYRQAAGRGLQLLFYSVGIGQISSEVPQNLSASRPQDRQFILSSKKLLLSDSGFYLCAWMRTDSSGNTIYFGEGSWLTVV.

This clone occurred once. The V gene is TRBV28, the J gene TRBJ1-6; 7 positions agree with TRBD1. Looked up from germline, CDR1 is MDHEN and CDR2 is SYDVKM. V trimming: 3 bases; J trimming: 4 bases; junction bases outside the gene matches: 6. The CDR3 consists of 16 residues. CDR3 loop: CASSFPGQPYNSPLHF. CDR3 DNA sequence: TGTGCCAGCAGTTTTCCGGGACAGCCATATAATTCACCCCTCCACTTT.

The V gene is TRBV5-1, the J gene TRBJ2-3; the match to TRBD1 covers 12 bases. V was pared by 4 bases and J by 5 bases, with 5 bases of the junction left unmatched. Looked up from germline, CDR1 is SGHRS and CDR2 is YFSETQ. This CDR3 region has 15 residues. The CDR3 region has the DNA TGCGCCAGCAGCGTGGGACAGGGGGCAATAGATACGCAGTATTTT. Translation: CASSVGQGAIDTQYF. The variable domain in full, completed from reference TRBV5-1 and TRBJ2-3, reads KAGVTQTPRYLIKTRGQQVTLSCSPISGHRSVSWYQQTPGQGLQFLFEYFSETQRNKGNFPGRFSGRQFSNSRSEMNVSTLELGDSALYLCASSVGQGAIDTQYFGPGTRLTVL.

This rearrangement joins TRBV4-2 to TRBJ1-3; 7 nucleotides align to TRBD1. V shed 0 bases, J shed 0 bases, and the junction held 14 bases outside the gene matches. Germline V gene lookup returns CDR1 LGHNA and CDR2 YNFKEQ. CDR3 length equals 20 residues. The CDR3 bases are TGTGCCAGCAGCCAAGATCAGGGGGGAAACTACCTTACCTCTGGAAACACCATATATTTT. This sequence encodes CASSQDQGGNYLTSGNTIYF.

With respect to this clone: A far larger clone is one nucleotide away, so this likely arose from a read error. The V gene is TRBV18, the J gene TRBJ1-1, with a possible D match to TRBD1 (6 bases). This CDR3 comprises 13 residues. Germline CDR1 KGHSH, CDR2 LQKENI. The DNA of the CDR3 is TGTGCCAGCTCACCGGGGGCCAACACTGCAGCTTTCTTT. This encodes CASSPGANTAAFF.

This clone was seen more than once but under ten times. The rearrangement joins TRBV30 to TRBJ1-1; D may be TRBD1 (5 bases). Per the germline V gene, CDR1 is GTSNPN and CDR2 is SVGIG (reference sequence). V lost 8 bases to trimming and J lost 0 bases, with 16 bases between them. The CDR3 spans 14 residues. CDR3 sequence: CASRIGTLNTEAFF. DNA for the CDR3: TGTGCCAGCCGCATCGGGACTCTGAACACTGAAGCTTTCTTT.

The rearrangement uses TRBV6-5 and TRBJ2-7, with D tentatively TRBD2 (5 bases). CDR3 length equals 15 residues. V was trimmed by 0 bases and J by 2 bases, leaving 11 bases between them. CDR1 is MNHEY, CDR2 SVGAGI, per germline. CDR3 DNA sequence: TGTGCCAGCAGTTACTCCCTAGCTAGGGCCTACGAGCAGTACTTC. Amino acids: CASSYSLARAYEQYF.

The chain combines TRBV30 with TRBJ1-2, with 10 positions matching TRBD1. V was pared by 2 bases and J by 2 bases, with 8 bases of the junction left unmatched. The CDR3 length is 16 residues. Germline values: CDR1 GTSNPN, CDR2 SVGIG (reference sequence). The DNA of the CDR3 is TGTGCCTGGAGTCCGTTGCGGACAGGGGGAAACTATGGCTACACCTTC. Its translation is CAWSPLRTGGNYGYTF.

DNA of the CDR3: TGTGCCAGCAGCTTAAGACTAGCGGGACCCTACAATGAGCAGTTCTTC. It translates to CASSLRLAGPYNEQFF. The chain employs TRBV7-2 and TRBJ2-1, with TRBD2 matching 11 bases. The V segment lost 2 bases and the J segment 2 bases; nucleotides outside the gene matches: 2. The CDR3 runs to 16 residues. Germline CDR1 is SGHTA and CDR2 is FQGNSA.